This T cell receptor (beta chain) was profiled in a study of T-cell memory formation after mild COVID-19. As for the study in general: TCR clusters were mostly donor specific.

From 5'RACE with constant-segment primers came TCR alpha and TCR beta cDNA libraries that carried sample barcodes and UMIs. Each CDR3 protein gets one entry after TCRdb re-called the 5' RACE reads with MiXCR. This table holds around 130,000 distinct CDR3 sequences, more than 13% found once. Overall study findings and caveats: Some responding clones appeared in pre-infection memory, suggesting cross-reactive memory joined.

J lost 1 base, V lost 9 bases, and 6 bases had no gene match. This CDR3 is built from 13 residues. Germline V gene data show CDR1 as SEHNR and CDR2 as FQNEAQ (reference sequence). Comments on this clonotype: Its cognate antigen is unknown.

The chain is built from TRBV7-9 and TRBJ2-7, with 7 nucleotides matching TRBD2. The source is an adult woman who had mild COVID-19 (a few samples of this study predate the infection). Cell type and time point are not known. Sequencing was performed on PBMCs or a T cell subset sorted from them (not recorded which). The CDR3: CASGRGSSYEQYF. The CDR3 nucleotides are TGTGCCAGTGGCCGCGGGAGTTCCTACGAGCAGTACTTC.